A selection of T cell receptor beta chains follows, all from one sample in a study of blood T cell repertoires in COVID-19. The assay was immunoSEQ multiplex PCR, and TCRdb's table has in-frame clones only and misses some. The table records nearly 70,000 clones, approximately 90% of them present only once. Sequenced input: peripheral blood. Receptor source: a woman between 50 and 59 years old with COVID-19, enrolled during active disease. Each CDR3 is given with its conserved first and last residue. A D gene is named only where the DNA matches it firmly. Clone size, where shown, is once, few, many, or a class for clones that have expanded.

v_gene,abundance,j_gene,d_gene,CDR3aa,CDR3nt
TRBV5-4,few,TRBJ2-7,TRBD2,CASSPSGRSYEQYF,TGTGCCAGCAGCCCCAGCGGGAGAAGCTACGAGCAGTACTTC
TRBV4-1,few,TRBJ1-5,NA,CASSQQRVGNQPQHF,TGCGCCAGCAGCCAACAAAGAGTCGGCAATCAGCCCCAGCATTTT
TRBV27,NA,TRBJ1-5,NA,CASSKINQPQHF,TGTGCCAGCAGTAAAATAAATCAGCCCCAGCATTTT
TRBV4-1,NA,TRBJ1-5,NA,CASSSDLRQPQHF,TGCGCCAGCAGCTCAGATTTGAGGCAGCCCCAGCATTTT
TRBV12-3/TRBV12-4,NA,TRBJ1-1,NA,CASTLRQELKAFF,TGTGCCAGCACCCTTCGACAGGAATTAAAAGCTTTCTTT
TRBV5-4,NA,TRBJ2-5,TRBD1,CASSMDRGRETQYF,TGTGCCAGCAGCATGGACAGGGGTAGAGAGACCCAGTACTTC
TRBV18,NA,TRBJ2-1,NA,CASSPRDSSGEQFF,TGTGCCAGCTCACCTAGGGACTCCTCGGGTGAGCAGTTCTTC
TRBV24-1,NA,TRBJ2-7,TRBD2,CATSDSTSGDSYEQYF,TGTGCCACCAGTGATTCCACTAGCGGGGATTCCTACGAGCAGTACTTC
TRBV28,NA,TRBJ2-2,TRBD1,CASRGQGGTGELFF,TGTGCCAGCAGAGGACAGGGGGGGACCGGGGAGCTGTTTTTT
TRBV9,NA,TRBJ2-1,TRBD2,CASSPEARLATNEQFF,TGTGCCAGCAGCCCGGAAGCGAGACTAGCGACGAATGAGCAGTTCTTC
TRBV28,NA,TRBJ2-2,TRBD1,CASKTGGLAGELFF,TGTGCCAGCAAAACAGGGGGCCTGGCCGGGGAGCTGTTTTTT
TRBV19,NA,TRBJ2-7,TRBD2,CASSRREWTYEQYF,TGTGCCAGTAGTAGGCGGGAGTGGACCTACGAGCAGTACTTC
TRBV5-1,few,TRBJ2-2,TRBD1,CASMGQHTGELFF,TGCGCCAGCATGGGACAGCACACCGGGGAGCTGTTTTTT
TRBV5-1,NA,TRBJ2-2,TRBD2,CASSLEGLAIGELFF,TGCGCCAGCTCGCTGGAGGGACTAGCTATCGGGGAGCTGTTTTTT
TRBV20-1,NA,TRBJ2-7,NA,CSATPDYEQYF,TGCAGTGCTACCCCAGATTACGAGCAGTACTTC
TRBV11-1,NA,TRBJ2-1,TRBD1,CASSTRDRPYNEQFF,TGTGCCAGCAGCACCCGGGACAGGCCCTACAATGAGCAGTTCTTC
TRBV24-1,NA,TRBJ2-3,NA,CATSDLHARDTQYF,TGTGCCACCAGTGATTTGCACGCCAGGGATACGCAGTATTTT